This entry lists 30 T cell receptor beta chains sequenced from one sample in a study of CD8+ T cells in alopecia areata. As for treatment: oral pan-JAK inhibitor, 5-10 mg twice daily. It was cDNA, reverse transcribed from extracted RNA, that served as the sequencing template. Assay: immunoSEQ multiplex PCR; the TCRdb copy retains only in-frame clones and omits some. This sample carries approximately 200,000 clones, 45% to 65% of them seen once, and the ten largest clones take about 3%. The specimen comprised CD4+ T cells sorted from blood, sampled at week 4, from a patient treated with tofacitinib. These TCRs come from a human donor with alopecia areata.

This chain uses TRBV6-1 with TRBJ1-2, with D possibly TRBD1 on 6 matching bases. With 2 bases removed from V and 0 bases from J, the gap between germline ends came to 10 bases. Germline-derived CDR1 and CDR2 are MNHNS and SASEGT. The CDR3 length is 15 residues. Here the CDR3 DNA reads TGTGCCAGCAGTGAACTCTCAGGGGCTAACTATGGCTACACCTTC. Translated, it gives CASSELSGANYGYTF.

V usage is TRBV30 and J usage is TRBJ2-7, with D perhaps being TRBD1 or TRBD2 (5 bases each). The germline V and J ends were trimmed by 4 bases and 2 bases, with 12 bases remaining between them. The CDR3 has 13 amino acids. Germline CDR1 reads GTSNPN; CDR2 reads SVGIG (reference sequence). The CDR3 reads CAWIPGPTYEQYF. The CDR3 region has the DNA TGTGCCTGGATCCCGGGACCTACCTACGAGCAGTACTTC.

This clone was counted between two and nine times. The rearrangement uses TRBV7-2 and TRBJ1-2; D remains ambiguous. The germline CDR1 and CDR2 sequences are SGHTA and FQGNSA. V lost 5 bases to trimming and J lost 0 bases, with 7 bases between them. The CDR3 is made up of 13 amino acids. CDR3 sequence reads: CASSPHANYGYTF. The CDR3 coding sequence is TGTGCCAGCAGCCCACATGCTAACTATGGCTACACCTTC.

Ten or more counts support this clone. V is TRBV28 and J is TRBJ2-5; D not certain. The length of the CDR3 is 14 residues. Germline V gene lookup returns CDR1 MDHEN and CDR2 SYDVKM. V was shortened by 5 bases and J by 2 bases, with 12 bases between the two germline ends. The CDR3 protein is CASSPYGRQETQYF. The CDR3 DNA reads TGTGCCAGCAGTCCCTACGGACGGCAAGAGACCCAGTACTTC.

The J gene is TRBJ2-5, the V gene TRBV11-2; no definite D call. The germline V gene has CDR1 SGHAT and CDR2 FQNNGV. V was trimmed by 1 base and J by 5 bases, leaving 11 bases between them. This CDR3 comprises 14 residues. CDR3 sequence: CASSLALGWETQYF. In nucleotides, the CDR3 is TGTGCCAGCAGCTTAGCGTTGGGGTGGGAGACCCAGTACTTC.

Note on this clone: A read error is possible here, since a much larger clone lies one base away. The rearrangement joins TRBV7-3 to TRBJ2-3; D gene unclear. The CDR3 has 11 amino acids. Trimming cost V 4 bases and J 6 bases, with 5 bases left between them. Germline V gene data show CDR1 as SGHTA and CDR2 as FQGTGA. Here the CDR3 reads CASSYGDTQYF. CDR3 DNA: TGTGCCAGCAGCTACGGTGATACGCAGTATTTT.

This clone was detected only a few times. This chain uses TRBV7-9 with TRBJ1-4, with 7 bases aligning to TRBD1. V lost 7 bases and J lost 3; bases outside the gene matches: 8. The CDR3 has 15 residues. Germline assignment: CDR1 SEHNR and CDR2 FQNEAQ (reference sequence). The CDR3 DNA sequence: TGTGCCAGCACCAAGACAGGGCGTTCTAATGAAAAACTGTTTTTT. Its translation is CASTKTGRSNEKLFF.

This clone was seen just once. Other DNA variants within this sample encode the same CDR3. The rearrangement uses TRBV30 and TRBJ1-6; 9 bases match TRBD1. Germline V gene data show CDR1 as GTSNPN and CDR2 as SVGIG (reference sequence). The CDR3 has 14 amino acids. The junction had 2 bases not matched to a gene; V was cut back by 0 bases and J by 8 bases. CDR3 region: CAWSVRQGDSPLHF. The CDR3 DNA sequence: TGTGCCTGGAGTGTTCGACAGGGGGATTCACCCCTCCACTTT.

V gene TRBV7-3 combines with J gene TRBJ2-3, with D possibly being TRBD1 (6 bases). CDR3 length: 15 residues. Trimming cost V 0 bases and J 1 base, with 8 bases left between them. In germline, CDR1 is SGHTA, CDR2 FQGTGA. This CDR3 reads CASSLTTGRTDTQYF. The CDR3 DNA sequence: TGTGCCAGCAGCTTAACGACAGGTCGCACAGATACGCAGTATTTT.

This clone was picked up one time. V gene TRBV5-1 combines with J gene TRBJ2-5; D uncertain. Trimming stripped 1 base from V and 4 bases from J, with 8 bases between. Germline CDR1 is SGHRS and CDR2 is YFSETQ. The length of the CDR3 is 13 residues. CDR3 DNA sequence: TGCGCCAGCAGCTTGCTACCCGGAGAGACCCAGTACTTC. It is translated as CASSLLPGETQYF.

The chain carries TRBV2 and TRBJ1-2; D unclear. Trimming shortened V by 6 bases and J by 1 base, and 18 bases separated the two germline ends. Germline values: CDR1 SNHLY, CDR2 FYNNEI. The CDR3 is 16 residues long. Written as DNA, the CDR3 is TGTGCCAGCAGCGTCTACCCCCGACGTCATAACTATGGCTACACCTTC. Amino acid sequence: CASSVYPRRHNYGYTF.

Notes on this clone: The same CDR3 can be traced to other DNA sequences in this sample. The chain recombines TRBV7-9 with TRBJ2-3; D gene uncertain. V lost 0 bases and J 0 bases, leaving 4 bases between the germline ends. Germline-derived CDR1 and CDR2 are SEHNR and FQNEAQ (reference sequence). The length of the CDR3 is 14 residues. CDR3 in DNA: TGTGCCAGCAGCTTAGCCGGAAGCACAGATACGCAGTATTTT. This sequence encodes CASSLAGSTDTQYF.

The rearrangement uses TRBV18 and TRBJ1-2; D is possibly TRBD1 (6 bases). Trimming pared 0 bases from V and 2 bases from J, leaving 10 bases between. Germline V gene data show CDR1 as KGHSH and CDR2 as LQKENI. This CDR3 region has 15 residues. The CDR3 sequence is CASSPPSGENYGYTF. CDR3 bases: TGTGCCAGCTCACCACCGTCAGGGGAAAACTATGGCTACACCTTC.

The chain links TRBV5-4 to TRBJ1-2; 11 positions match TRBD1. Germline lookup yields CDR1 SGHNT and CDR2 YYREEE (reference sequence). The CDR3 loop spans 14 amino acids. The V and J ends lost 4 bases and 3 bases, in that order; junction bases with no gene match: 2. Written as DNA, the CDR3 is TGTGCCAGCAGCCGGGACAGGGGGTACTATGGCTACACCTTC. Translation gives CASSRDRGYYGYTF. The entire variable domain, with the rest obtained from reference TRBV5-4 and TRBJ1-2, is as follows: ETGVTQSPTHLIKTRGQQVTLRCSSQSGHNTVSWYQQALGQGPQFIFQYYREEENGRGNFPPRFSGLQFPNYSSELNVNALELDDSALYLCASSRDRGYYGYTFGSGTRLTVV.

The chain joins TRBV5-1 to TRBJ2-2, with TRBD1 matching 10 bases. CDR3 length: 15 residues. V was pared by 4 bases and J by 5 bases, with 5 bases of the junction left unmatched. Germline CDR1 is SGHRS and CDR2 is YFSETQ. The CDR3 region is CASSRPGQGTGELFF. CDR3 sequence (DNA): TGCGCCAGCAGCAGACCGGGACAGGGGACCGGGGAGCTGTTTTTT.

The V and J genes are TRBV5-4 and TRBJ2-7; tentative D call: TRBD1 (6 bases). V shed 4 bases and J shed 0 bases, with 17 bases lying between them. CDR3 length equals 16 residues. CDR1 SGHNT and CDR2 YYREEE come from the germline V gene (reference sequence). The CDR3 loop reads CASSPPDAGASYEQYF. The CDR3 DNA sequence: TGTGCCAGCAGCCCCCCCGACGCAGGGGCCTCCTACGAGCAGTACTTC.

The genes are TRBV28 and TRBJ1-6; 8 bases are a match to TRBD1. This CDR3 has 12 amino acids. Trimming cost V 6 bases and J 18 bases; bases outside gene matches: 10. The germline V gene has CDR1 MDHEN and CDR2 SYDVKM. For the CDR3, the DNA is TGTGCCAGCAGCGAAGGACAGGGAGGATACCACTTT. This translates into CASSEGQGGYHF.

Comments on this clone: Other DNA variants within this sample encode the same CDR3. For the CDR3, the DNA is TGTGCCAGCAGCGGGGGAGAGGATACGCAGTATTTT. Encoded protein: CASSGGEDTQYF. V is TRBV7-9 and J is TRBJ2-3; the D call may be TRBD1 or TRBD2 (5 bases each). V lost 5 bases and J lost 6, with 9 bases in between. Germline V gene data show CDR1 as SEHNR and CDR2 as FQNEAQ (reference sequence). This CDR3 region has 12 residues. Supplemented by reference TRBV7-9 and TRBJ2-3, the full variable domain reads DTGVSQNPRHKITKRGQNVTFRCDPISEHNRLYWYRQTLGQGPEFLTYFQNEAQLEKSRLLSDRFSAERPKGSFSTLEIQRTEQGDSAMYLCASSGGEDTQYFGPGTRLTVL.

This clone was observed once. V and J are TRBV30 and TRBJ2-3; TRBD2 aligns across 9 bases. The trim removed 4 bases at V and 2 bases at J, leaving 7 bases unmatched. The CDR3 runs to 15 residues. Germline values: CDR1 GTSNPN, CDR2 SVGIG (reference sequence). The CDR3 sequence: CAWKRRGGLTDTQYF. The DNA of the CDR3 is TGTGCCTGGAAAAGGCGGGGGGGCCTCACAGATACGCAGTATTTT.

The chain employs TRBV7-8 and TRBJ1-5, with D possibly being TRBD1 (5 bases). The V end lost 3 bases, the J end lost 0 bases, and 9 bases lay between the germline ends. From germline, CDR1 is SGHVS and CDR2 FQNEAQ. This CDR3 has 15 residues. The chain's CDR3 is CASSFGTGSNQPQHF. The CDR3 bases are TGTGCCAGCAGCTTCGGGACTGGTAGCAATCAGCCCCAGCATTTT. The full variable domain, rest sourced from reference TRBV7-8 and TRBJ1-5, is GAGVSQSPRYKVAKRGQDVALRCDPISGHVSLFWYQQALGQGPEFLTYFQNEAQLDKSGLPSDRFFAERPEGSVSTLKIQRTQQEDSAVYLCASSFGTGSNQPQHFGDGTRLSIL.

The J gene is TRBJ1-2, the V gene TRBV6-5; D is undetermined. V lost 5 bases, J lost 4 bases, and 14 bases lay in between. This CDR3 contains 14 residues. Germline CDR1 and CDR2: MNHEY and SVGAGI. DNA for the CDR3: TGTGCCAGCAGTCCGAACCTTGTGGCCTATGGCTACACCTTC. Translation: CASSPNLVAYGYTF.

The gene calls are TRBV10-3 and TRBJ2-7; D might be TRBD1 (5 bases). Between the trimmed V and J ends, which lost 0 bases and 6 bases, there was a span of 9 bases. Germline CDR1 ENHRY, CDR2 SYGVKD. This CDR3 spans 13 amino acids. The CDR3 spells CAISESRGTEQYF. CDR3 DNA: TGTGCCATCAGTGAGTCAAGGGGTACCGAGCAGTACTTC.

The rearrangement joins TRBV18 to TRBJ1-2; D remains unclear. The CDR3 is made up of 14 amino acids. The V gene lost 2 bases and the J gene lost 2 bases, with 9 bases spanning the gap. Germline V gives CDR1 KGHSH, CDR2 LQKENI. CDR3 bases: TGTGCCAGCTCACCAAGGGAGGAGAACTATGGCTACACCTTC. Its protein product is CASSPREENYGYTF.

The chain is built from TRBV5-4 and TRBJ2-2; 7 bases map to TRBD2. Looked up from germline, CDR1 is SGHNT and CDR2 is YYREEE (reference sequence). The CDR3 runs to 16 residues. J lost 6 bases, V lost 7 bases, and 15 bases had no gene match. The CDR3 is CASGPVGGLTSGELFF. CDR3 in DNA: TGTGCCAGCGGACCCGTCGGGGGGTTAACCTCCGGGGAGCTGTTTTTT.

In its sample, this clone was seen a few times. The chain couples TRBV5-1 to TRBJ1-4; D gene uncertain. CDR1 and CDR2 from the germline V gene are SGHRS and YFSETQ. The CDR3 covers 15 residues. The germline V and J ends were trimmed by 4 bases and 3 bases, with 13 bases remaining between them. As DNA, the CDR3 is TGCGCCAGCAGCCCCCGCCCCACGCCTAATGAAAAACTGTTTTTT. Translating gives CASSPRPTPNEKLFF.

This clone was observed a few times. The chain joins TRBV2 to TRBJ1-6; D may be TRBD1 (6 bases). Trimming removed 4 bases from V and 0 bases from J, with 13 bases in between. Germline V gene sequence: CDR1 SNHLY, CDR2 FYNNEI. The CDR3 is made up of 17 amino acids. DNA for the CDR3: TGTGCCAGCAGTGGATCCGGGACATTCTCCTATAATTCACCCCTCCACTTT. Translated, it gives CASSGSGTFSYNSPLHF.

On this clone itself: The junction departs from germline at one end; a sequencing error may be responsible. The V call is TRBV7-7, the J call TRBJ2-1; D gene uncertain. The germline V gene has CDR1 SSHAT and CDR2 FNYEAQ (reference sequence). CDR3 length: 13 amino acids. In DNA form, the CDR3 reads TGTGCTAGCAGCCTCCGTTTGGACGATGAGCAGTTCTTC. It codes for CASSLRLDDEQFF.

The chain links TRBV7-6 to TRBJ2-1; D is perhaps TRBD1 or TRBD2 (6 bases each). The germline V and J ends were trimmed by 1 base and 5 bases, with 24 bases remaining between them. The length of the CDR3 is 19 residues. CDR1 and CDR2 from the germline V gene are SGHVS and FNYEAQ. CDR3: CASSLGGSPSGRGHNEQFF. In nucleotides, the CDR3 is TGTGCCAGCAGCTTAGGGGGCTCTCCTTCTGGCCGGGGGCACAATGAGCAGTTCTTC. The full variable domain, rest sourced from reference TRBV7-6 and TRBJ2-1, is GAGVSQSPRYKVTKRGQDVALRCDPISGHVSLYWYRQALGQGPEFLTYFNYEAQQDKSGLPNDRFSAERPEGSISTLTIQRTEQRDSAMYRCASSLGGSPSGRGHNEQFFGPGTRLTVL.

CDR3 residues: CSVRTGRYEQYF. The CDR3 DNA sequence: TGCAGCGTTCGGACAGGGAGGTACGAGCAGTACTTC. The genes are TRBV29-1 and TRBJ2-7; TRBD1 agrees at 8 bases. The CDR3 is made up of 12 amino acids. In germline, CDR1 is SQVTM, CDR2 ANQGSEA. The V gene end was trimmed by 5 bases and the J gene end by 4 bases; junction bases not matched to a gene: 4.

CDR3 sequence reads: CASSEGRPQETQYF. DNA of the CDR3: TGTGCCAGCAGTGAAGGACGGCCCCAAGAGACCCAGTACTTC. The chain is built from TRBV2 and TRBJ2-5, with unresolved D. The CDR3 length is 14 residues. V was trimmed by 1 base and J by 1 base, leaving 7 bases between them. The germline V gene encodes CDR1 SNHLY and CDR2 FYNNEI.